Following are 5 T cell receptor beta chains from one sample sequenced in a study of T cell responses to AZD1222 COVID-19 vaccine. The protocol was immunoSEQ multiplex PCR, while the TCRdb copy is restricted to in-frame clones and leaves out a portion. The sample carries some 180,000 clones, around 94% recorded once. This sample comprised peripheral blood, obtained on day 0 of AZD1222 vaccination. The receptors stem from an adult in good health.

CDR3 DNA: TGTGCCAGCCGGGCTCTTTCTAGCAATCAGCCCCAGCATTTT. It yields the protein CASRALSSNQPQHF. The genes are TRBV6-5 and TRBJ1-5; D is uncertain. In germline, CDR1 is MNHEY, CDR2 SVGAGI. Between the trimmed V and J ends, which lost 8 bases and 0 bases, there was a span of 11 bases. This CDR3 has 14 amino acids.

The genes are TRBV9 and TRBJ1-2; possible D gene TRBD1, 5 bases. V gave up 0 bases and J gave up 8 bases, with 11 bases separating them. The CDR3 extends over 13 amino acids. Germline V gives CDR1 SGDLS, CDR2 YYNGEE. CDR3 DNA sequence: TGTGCCAGCAGCGTAGGTGGGGCAACGGGCTACACCTTC. Its translation: CASSVGGATGYTF. The full variable domain, rest sourced from reference TRBV9 and TRBJ1-2, is DSGVTQTPKHLITATGQRVTLRCSPRSGDLSVYWYQQSLDQGLQFLIQYYNGEERAKGNILERFSAQQFPDLHSELNLSSLELGDSALYFCASSVGGATGYTFGSGTRLTVV.

This sequence joins TRBV30 and TRBJ1-2; no firm D call. The CDR3 consists of 13 residues. Trimming removed 0 bases at V and 6 bases at J, with 11 bases between. Germline CDR1 and CDR2: GTSNPN and SVGIG (reference sequence). CDR3 in amino acids: CAWSVQRADGYTF. CDR3 nucleotide sequence: TGTGCCTGGAGTGTACAAAGGGCTGATGGCTACACCTTC. Filled out from reference TRBV30 and TRBJ1-2, the complete variable domain reads SQTIHQWPATLVQPVGSPLSLECTVEGTSNPNLYWYRQAAGRGLQLLFYSVGIGQISSEVPQNLSASRPQDRQFILSSKKLLLSDSGFYLCAWSVQRADGYTFGSGTRLTVV.

The rearrangement links TRBV6-5 to TRBJ2-1; D gene ambiguous. This CDR3 has 15 amino acids. The V gene's germline CDR1 is MNHEY and CDR2 SVGAGI. Trimming removed 0 bases at V and 5 bases at J, with 11 bases between. This CDR3 is CASSYSKVFHNEQFF. The CDR3 DNA is TGTGCCAGCAGTTACTCGAAAGTATTCCACAATGAGCAGTTCTTC.

This clone came up a few times. The chain employs TRBV28 and TRBJ1-1; D is perhaps TRBD1 (5 bases). The CDR3 consists of 13 residues. CDR1 and CDR2 (germline): MDHEN, SYDVKM. V lost 6 bases, J lost 6 bases, and 14 bases lay in between. The DNA of the CDR3 is TGTGCCAGCAGGCACGGGGGGGGAGCTGAAGCTTTCTTT. Its protein product is CASRHGGGAEAFF.